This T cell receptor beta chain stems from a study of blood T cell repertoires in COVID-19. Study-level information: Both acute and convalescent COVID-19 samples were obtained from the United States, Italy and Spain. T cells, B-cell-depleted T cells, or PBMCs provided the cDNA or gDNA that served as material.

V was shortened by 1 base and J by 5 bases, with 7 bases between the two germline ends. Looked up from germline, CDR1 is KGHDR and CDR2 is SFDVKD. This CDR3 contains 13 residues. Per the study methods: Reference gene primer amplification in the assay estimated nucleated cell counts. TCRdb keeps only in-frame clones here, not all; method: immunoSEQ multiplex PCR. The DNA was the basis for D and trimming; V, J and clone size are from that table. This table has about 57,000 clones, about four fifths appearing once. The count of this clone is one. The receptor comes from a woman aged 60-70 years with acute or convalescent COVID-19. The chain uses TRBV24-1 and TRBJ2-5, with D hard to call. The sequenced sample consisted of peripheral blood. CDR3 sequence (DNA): TGTGCCACCAGTGATTTTAATCGGGAGACCCAGTACTTC. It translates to CATSDFNRETQYF.